This T cell receptor (beta chain) was recorded in a study of shared clonotypes between healthy human individuals. Study-wide background: The composition of the donors was a couple of women and a few men aged 18 to 49.

Naive CD8 cells, CD45RO-negative and positively selected for CCR7, excluded terminally differentiated effector memory CD45RA+ cells. It was across several immunoSEQ plates that each subset's genomic DNA was evenly split. Sorted subsets were amplified in replicate PCRs using about 200 ng DNA, approximately 30,000 T cell genomes. The repertoire was sequenced with immunoSEQ multiplex PCR; TCRdb's copy has only in-frame clones and lacks some. The sample contains about 820,000 clones, about 92% of which appear only once. V dropped 3 bases and J dropped 5; count of bases not matched to a gene: 0. Germline V gene data show CDR1 as MRHNA and CDR2 as SNTAGT. The length of the CDR3 is 14 residues.

What was sequenced was naive CD8+ T cells sorted from blood. The chain combines TRBV6-4 with TRBJ2-1; 11 bases map to TRBD2. This TCR was sampled from a man under 40 in good health. This CDR3 reads CASSELAGDNEQFF. The DNA for the CDR3 is TGTGCCAGCAGTGAACTAGCGGGGGACAATGAGCAGTTCTTC.